This T cell receptor beta chain appears in the sequencing data of a study of shared clonotypes between healthy human individuals. The assay was immunoSEQ multiplex PCR, and TCRdb's table has in-frame clones only and misses some. This sample carries 1 million to 1.2 million clones, 70% to 85% of them seen once, and the ten largest clones take 0.89%. Trimming took 4 bases from V and 0 from J; bases not matched to a gene: 14. Germline V gene lookup returns CDR1 SGDLS and CDR2 YYNGEE. CDR3 length: 19 amino acids. The sequence came from a man aged 18 to 30 in good health. Some clones in this sample may be carry-over from other donors' samples. Material: memory CD4+ T cells from PBMCs. Subset in this sample: CD45RA-negative fraction. The rearrangement links TRBV9 to TRBJ2-7, with 12 bases matching TRBD2. The CDR3 is CASSLSGLAGLYSSYEQYF. The CDR3 bases are TGTGCCAGCAGCCTCAGCGGACTAGCGGGATTATACAGCTCCTACGAGCAGTACTTC.